This TCR beta chain originates from a study of T-cell reconstitution after alpha-beta-depleted transplantation in children. Study-wide findings and caveats: T-cell numbers and diversity one year post-transplant derived largely from freshly generated T cells.

The V end lost 2 bases, the J end lost 3 bases, and 22 bases lay between the germline ends. CDR1 is LGHNT and CDR2 is FRNRAP in the germline V gene. The CDR3 contains 18 residues. A few counts support this clonotype. Its target is unknown. Library preparation (for TCRbeta) was performed with unique molecular identifiers. In TCRdb, the PCR reads were re-called with MiXCR into one record per CDR3 protein. The sample shows 750,000 to 950,000 distinct CDR3 sequences, about 15% of them seen only once. The sequence was collected from a male patient between 5 and 17 years old who had a stem cell transplant for acute lymphoblastic leukemia, so the T cells may come from the graft donor. This specimen was PBMCs, mostly from graft donor cells, taken 360 days after TCRalphabeta/CD19-depleted stem cell transplant. The chain joins TRBV12-5 to TRBJ1-1; D unclear. This chain's CDR3 is CASGLRPLGRTSHTEAFF. The CDR3, as DNA: TGTGCTAGTGGTTTGCGGCCCCTCGGACGGACCTCGCACACTGAAGCTTTCTTT.